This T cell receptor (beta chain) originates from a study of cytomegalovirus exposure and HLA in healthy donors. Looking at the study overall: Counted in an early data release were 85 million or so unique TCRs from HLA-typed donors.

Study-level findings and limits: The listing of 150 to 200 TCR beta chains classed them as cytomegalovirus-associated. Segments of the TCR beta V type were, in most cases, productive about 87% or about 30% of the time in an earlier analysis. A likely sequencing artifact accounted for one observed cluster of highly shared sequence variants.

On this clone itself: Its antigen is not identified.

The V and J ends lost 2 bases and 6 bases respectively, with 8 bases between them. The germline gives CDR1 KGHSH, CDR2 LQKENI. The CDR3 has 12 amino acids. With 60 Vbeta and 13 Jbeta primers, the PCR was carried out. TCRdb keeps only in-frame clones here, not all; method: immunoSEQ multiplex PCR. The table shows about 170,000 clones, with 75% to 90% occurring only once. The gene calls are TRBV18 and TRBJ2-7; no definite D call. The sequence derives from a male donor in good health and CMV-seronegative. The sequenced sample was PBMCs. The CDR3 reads CASSPDISEQYF. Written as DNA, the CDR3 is TGTGCCAGCTCACCAGACATCAGCGAGCAGTACTTC.